This T cell receptor (beta chain) comes out of a study of blood T cell repertoires in COVID-19. Data came from immunoSEQ multiplex PCR; TCRdb stores just in-frame clones and leaves some out. The sample includes roughly 200,000 clones, about 83% of them seen just once. This CDR3 has 16 residues. Germline V gene data show CDR1 as MGHRA and CDR2 as YSYEKL. V was clipped by 0 bases and J by 8 bases, with 17 bases between them. The sequenced sample consisted of peripheral blood. The chain carries TRBV4-1 and TRBJ2-1; D unclear. This TCR came from a man aged 35-49 years with active or convalescent COVID-19. The CDR3 sequence: CASSQDSRPRLDEQFF. In nucleotides, the CDR3 is TGCGCCAGCAGCCAAGATAGCCGCCCCCGCCTTGATGAGCAGTTCTTC.